This TCR beta chain emerged from a study of T cell clonotyping in hematopoietic cell transplantation. Study-level background: Pretransplant recipient samples were taken after cytoreduction.

This CDR3 has 12 amino acids. The V end was cut by 4 bases, the J end by 2 bases, with 5 bases between. CDR1 is WSHSY and CDR2 is SAAADI in the germline V gene. Specified time point: recipient sample about 28 days before transplant, after cytoreduction. Measured with immunoSEQ multiplex PCR; TCRdb has only the in-frame clones, and not every one. Among about 76,000 clones listed, roughly 95% were seen once. This rearrangement joins TRBV10-2 to TRBJ2-5, with D unclear. This sequence was found in a woman aged 45-59 years with acute myeloid leukemia. Some clones in this sample may be carry-over from other donors' samples. The material was peripheral blood mononuclear cells, obtained before stem cell transplant. The CDR3 protein is CASSGLQETQYF. CDR3 DNA sequence: TGCGCCAGCAGTGGTTTGCAAGAGACCCAGTACTTC.